A selection of T cell receptor beta chains follows, all from one sample in a study of T-cell memory formation after mild COVID-19. MiXCR was run by TCRdb on the 5' RACE reads, yielding one entry per CDR3 protein. The table has roughly 350,000 distinct CDR3 sequences, roughly 21% seen once. Sequencing input: PBMCs or a T cell subset sorted from them (not recorded which). The source of these receptors is an adult woman who had mild COVID-19 (a few samples of this study predate the infection). Cell type and time point are not known. The CDR3 runs from the conserved cysteine through the conserved F or W. A D gene is named only where the DNA matches it firmly. Clone size is given for some rows only: seen once, a few or many times, or a class if the clone is expanded.

d_call	clone_size	v_call	j_call	cdr3_aa	cdr3_nt
NA	few	TRBV20-1	TRBJ2-3	CSARDRRLSTDTQYF	TGCAGTGCTAGAGATCGCAGGTTAAGCACAGATACGCAGTATTTT
NA	NA	TRBV4-1	TRBJ2-7	CASSQDWDRYEQYF	TGCGCCAGCAGCCAAGATTGGGACCGCTACGAGCAGTACTTC
NA	few	TRBV28	TRBJ2-1	CASSLAGTVDNEQFF	TGTGCCAGCAGTTTAGCGGGGACAGTAGACAATGAGCAGTTCTTC
NA	NA	TRBV30	TRBJ1-6	CAWTENSPLHF	TGTGCCTGGACAGAGAATTCACCCCTCCACTTT
NA	NA	TRBV27	TRBJ2-3	CASSLKEGSDTQYF	TGTGCCAGCAGTTTAAAGGAGGGCTCTGATACGCAGTATTTT
NA	few	TRBV6-5	TRBJ2-5	CASSKNSETQYF	TGTGCCAGCAGCAAAAATTCGGAGACCCAGTACTTC
TRBD1	NA	TRBV10-3	TRBJ2-7	CAIWRQGDYEQYF	TGTGCCATCTGGAGACAGGGTGACTACGAGCAGTACTTC
TRBD1	NA	TRBV24-1	TRBJ2-7	CATSEMGTGGNEQYF	TGTGCCACCAGTGAAATGGGGACAGGGGGCAACGAGCAGTACTTC
NA	few	TRBV12-5	TRBJ2-6	CASGISGTPSSGANVLTF	TGTGCTAGTGGTATCTCAGGGACTCCCAGCTCTGGGGCCAACGTCCTGACTTTC
TRBD1	NA	TRBV2	TRBJ1-2	CASGQDPNYGYTF	TGTGCCAGCGGACAGGACCCTAACTATGGCTACACCTTC
NA	NA	TRBV4-2	TRBJ2-3	CASSQALSEDTQYF	TGTGCCAGCAGCCAAGCCCTCTCCGAAGATACGCAGTATTTT
TRBD2	NA	TRBV12-3/TRBV12-4	TRBJ2-1	CASSSTSGINEQFF	TGTGCCAGCAGTTCAACTAGCGGGATCAATGAGCAGTTCTTC
NA	NA	TRBV12-3/TRBV12-4	TRBJ2-7	CASSFFSIYEQYF	TGTGCCAGCAGTTTCTTTTCCATCTACGAGCAGTACTTC
NA	few	TRBV6-5	TRBJ2-7	CASTKIGDPEQYF	TGTGCCAGCACCAAGATCGGAGACCCAGAGCAGTACTTC